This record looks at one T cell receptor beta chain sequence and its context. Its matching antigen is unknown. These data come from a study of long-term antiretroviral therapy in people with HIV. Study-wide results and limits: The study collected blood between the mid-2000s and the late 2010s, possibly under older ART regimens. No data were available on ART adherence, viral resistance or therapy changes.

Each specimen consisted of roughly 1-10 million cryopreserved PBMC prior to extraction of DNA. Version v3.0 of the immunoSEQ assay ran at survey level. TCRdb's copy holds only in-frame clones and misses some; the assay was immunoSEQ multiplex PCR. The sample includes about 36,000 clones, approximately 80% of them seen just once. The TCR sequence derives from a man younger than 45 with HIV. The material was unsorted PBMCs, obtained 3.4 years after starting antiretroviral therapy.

DNA for the CDR3: TGTGCCACCAGCAGAGGGACTAGCGGGCCCCGCGAGCAGTACTTC. Its protein is CATSRGTSGPREQYF. The V gene is TRBV15, the J gene TRBJ2-7, with 11 bases fitting TRBD2. CDR1 LNHNV and CDR2 YYDKDF come from the germline V gene (reference sequence). The CDR3 runs to 15 residues. J gave up 6 bases and V 1 base, and 5 bases lay outside the gene matches.